This is a list of T cell receptor beta chains from one sample in a study of shared clonotypes between healthy human individuals. Sequencing used immunoSEQ multiplex PCR; TCRdb keeps in-frame clones, though not all of them. The table lists around 2.5 million clones, more than 85% of them singletons, with approximately 0.37% in the top ten. The material sequenced was naive CD4+ T cells from PBMCs. These receptors originate from a man aged 18 to 30 in good health. Some clones in this sample may be carry-over from other donors' samples. Each CDR3 is given with its conserved first and last residue. A D gene is named only where the DNA matches it firmly. Rows may omit the clone size; those that give it use once, few, many or a size class.

>TRBJ1-6|-|-|TRBV25-1
TGTGCCAGCAGTCGGAAACAGGGATCTTATAATTCACCCCTCCACTTT
CASSRKQGSYNSPLHF
>TRBJ2-3|-|-|TRBV9
TGTGCCAGCAGCGCCCGGACTGGCCAACCAAACGCTAGCACAGATACGCAGTATTTT
CASSARTGQPNASTDTQYF
>TRBJ1-1|TRBD1|few|TRBV5-1
TGCGCCAGCCACAGGGGGGGAAACACTGAAGCTTTCTTT
CASHRGGNTEAFF
>TRBJ2-1|-|once|TRBV6-6
TGTGCCAGCAGTTACTCGATCCTAGGGGAGCAGTTCTTC
CASSYSILGEQFF
>TRBJ2-4|-|-|TRBV5-1
TGCGCCAGCAGCTTGGGACGGGCCGCCATTCAGTACTTC
CASSLGRAAIQYF
>TRBJ2-2|-|-|TRBV28
TGTGCCAGCAGTTTACCCGAATGGGGGCGGGTCAACACCGGGGAGCTGTTTTTT
CASSLPEWGRVNTGELFF
>TRBJ2-7|-|-|TRBV7-3
TGTGCCAGCAGCTTAACAAGGGCTGTGGCTGGCGAGCAGTACTTC
CASSLTRAVAGEQYF
>TRBJ2-5|-|-|TRBV2
TGTGCCAGCAGTCGGGCCTACCCCCAAGAGACCCAGTACTTC
CASSRAYPQETQYF
>TRBJ1-4|-|-|TRBV30
TGTGCCTGGAGAAATAAACTAGGGGGGCGACGTGGTGAAAAACTGTTTTTT
CAWRNKLGGRRGEKLFF
>TRBJ2-1|TRBD2|-|TRBV10-3
TGTGCCATCAGTGAGCGTCGGACTAGCGGGAGCAATGAGCAGTTCTTC
CAISERRTSGSNEQFF
>TRBJ1-5|TRBD1|-|TRBV23-1
TGCGCCAGCAGTCTCGGGACAGGGGTTAAGAAGAATCAGCCCCAGCATTTT
CASSLGTGVKKNQPQHF
>TRBJ1-4|-|-|TRBV21-1
TGTGCCAGCAGTACTCGGGTTGATTCATTTAAGTCTAATGAAAAACTGTTTTTT
CASSTRVDSFKSNEKLFF
>TRBJ1-1|-|-|TRBV18
TGTGCCAGCTCACCACCGGGGGGGCTCGTGAACACTGAAGCTTTCTTT
CASSPPGGLVNTEAFF
>TRBJ2-7|TRBD1|-|TRBV18
TGTGCCAGCTCACCTAGCGGACAGGGCTACGAGCAGTACTTC
CASSPSGQGYEQYF
>TRBJ1-5|-|-|TRBV30
TGTGCCTGGAGTGCCTCAAGAGGGGTATATGGACAGTCTAATCAGCCCCAGCATTTT
CAWSASRGVYGQSNQPQHF
>TRBJ2-1|-|once|TRBV7-3
TGTGCCCAAAGGGCTAACGGGGAAGGATTCAATGAGCAGTTCTTC
CAQRANGEGFNEQFF
>TRBJ2-7|TRBD2|-|TRBV6-5
TGTGCCAGCAGCCGGACTAGCGGGACAGGCGAGCAGTACTTC
CASSRTSGTGEQYF
>TRBJ2-1|-|-|TRBV28
TGTGCCAGCAGTTTAGTCGTGGGTATGAGGAATGAGCAGTTCTTC
CASSLVVGMRNEQFF
>TRBJ2-1|-|-|TRBV10-3
TGTGCCATCAGTGAAAAGGGACCCCACTACAATGAGCAGTTCTTC
CAISEKGPHYNEQFF
>TRBJ2-5|-|once|TRBV30
TGTGCCTGGAGTGTACAAGGGGCTGAGACCCAGTACTTC
CAWSVQGAETQYF
>TRBJ2-4|-|-|TRBV27
TGTGCCAGCAGTTTACACCTATTCGGATTCGGCAAAAACATTCAGTACTTC
CASSLHLFGFGKNIQYF
>TRBJ1-2|-|-|TRBV2
TGTGCCAGCAGTGAAGGGCGGATTTATGGCTACACCTTC
CASSEGRIYGYTF
>TRBJ2-7|TRBD1|-|TRBV19
TGTGCCAGTAGTATATGGGTGGGGTCAGGGGGCGTCTACGAGCAGTACTTC
CASSIWVGSGGVYEQYF
>TRBJ2-3|TRBD2|-|TRBV18
TGTGCCAGCTCACCTCTAGCGGGATTCACAGATACGCAGTATTTT
CASSPLAGFTDTQYF
>TRBJ1-4|TRBD1|-|TRBV5-1
TGCGCCAGCAGCTTAATAACAGGGGAGCATGAAAAACTGTTTTTT
CASSLITGEHEKLFF
>TRBJ1-2|-|-|TRBV7-2
TGTGCCAGCAGCCCCCAGGGAAGTTTAAACTATGGCTACACCTTC
CASSPQGSLNYGYTF
>TRBJ1-2|-|-|TRBV7-2
TGTGCCAGCAGCCCGGATACTAACTATGGCTACACCTTC
CASSPDTNYGYTF
>TRBJ1-1|-|-|TRBV5-1
TGCGCCAGCAGCTTGTTGTCTGGGAACACTGAAGCTTTCTTT
CASSLLSGNTEAFF
>TRBJ1-1|-|-|TRBV9
TGTGCCAGCAGCGTAAAAGCCGGGTTCAACACTGAAGCTTTCTTT
CASSVKAGFNTEAFF
>TRBJ1-1|TRBD1|-|TRBV14
TGTGCCAGCAGCCTACGGACAGGTTCTATCGGAACGGTCACTGAAGCTTTCTTT
CASSLRTGSIGTVTEAFF
>TRBJ2-5|TRBD2|-|TRBV7-2
TGTGCCAGCAGCCTAACTAGCGGGAGGGCCGAGACCCAGTACTTC
CASSLTSGRAETQYF
>TRBJ2-1|TRBD1|once|TRBV7-3
TGTGCCAGCAGAAACTCGGGACAGGGGTACAATGAGCAGTTCTTC
CASRNSGQGYNEQFF
>TRBJ2-5|-|once|TRBV5-1
TGCGCCAGCAGCTTAGGGGACAACCAAGAGACCCAGTACTTC
CASSLGDNQETQYF
>TRBJ1-2|-|-|TRBV30
TGTGCCTGGTCGGGCAGGGCCGGTGGCTACACCTTC
CAWSGRAGGYTF
>TRBJ2-5|TRBD2|-|TRBV9
TGTGCCAGCAGCGTAGGTGGACTAGCGTGGCACCAAGAGACCCAGTACTTC
CASSVGGLAWHQETQYF
>TRBJ1-5|TRBD1|-|TRBV29-1
TGCAGCGCCCAGGGGGGGGCGTATCAGCCCCAGCATTTT
CSAQGGAYQPQHF
>TRBJ1-1|-|-|TRBV4-3
TGCGCCAGCAGCCGCGATCGTCAGGGGGAAGCTTTCTTT
CASSRDRQGEAFF
>TRBJ2-5|TRBD2|-|TRBV16
TGTGCCAGCAGCCAATCCTCTGGGAGGGCCGGGGAGACCCAGTACTTC
CASSQSSGRAGETQYF
>TRBJ1-4|-|-|TRBV28
TGTGCCAGCAGGGACGCGGGGGGAGAAAAACTGTTTTTT
CASRDAGGEKLFF
>TRBJ1-4|-|-|TRBV6-5
TGTGCCAGCAGTCGGGCGGGTGAAAAACTGTTTTTT
CASSRAGEKLFF
>TRBJ1-4|TRBD1|-|TRBV2
TGTGCCAGCAGGAACCCGACAGGGCGCGGCAGTGGGGGACTGTTTTTT
CASRNPTGRGSGGLFF
>TRBJ2-7|TRBD1|-|TRBV27
TGTGCCAGCAGCTCGACAGGGCCCTCCTACGAGCAGTACTTC
CASSSTGPSYEQYF
>TRBJ2-2|-|-|TRBV9
TGTGCCAGCAGCGCTACGACAGTCCCGAACACCGGGGAGCTGTTTTTT
CASSATTVPNTGELFF
>TRBJ1-4|-|-|TRBV28
TGTGCCAGCAGGTTGGGGATTCACGGTAATGAAAAACTGTTTTTT
CASRLGIHGNEKLFF
>TRBJ2-7|TRBD1|once|TRBV6-1
TGTGCCAGCAATTTGTCCGGGACAGGGTCCTACGAGCAGTACTTC
CASNLSGTGSYEQYF
>TRBJ2-3|TRBD2|once|TRBV28
TGTGCCAGCAGTCTGGGGGGACTAGCGGGAGTCATAAGAACAGATACGCAGTATTTT
CASSLGGLAGVIRTDTQYF
>TRBJ1-2|-|-|TRBV5-1
TGCGCCAGCAGCTTGGACAGGGTCGGGGGCTACACCTTC
CASSLDRVGGYTF
>TRBJ1-2|-|-|TRBV9
TGTGCCAGCAGCGTATCCGGAGCTAACTATGGCTACACCTTC
CASSVSGANYGYTF
>TRBJ2-3|-|-|TRBV5-4
TGTGCCAGCAGTCCCTCCTCAATTCGTTCGGCAGATACGCAGTATTTT
CASSPSSIRSADTQYF
>TRBJ2-5|TRBD1|-|TRBV5-1
TGCGCCAGCAGCGACGACAGGGGCTCTGGGGAGACCCAGTACTTC
CASSDDRGSGETQYF
>TRBJ1-5|-|-|TRBV2
TGTGCCAGCAGATTTGGACAGCCTGATCAGCCCCAGCATTTT
CASRFGQPDQPQHF
>TRBJ2-5|-|-|TRBV7-7
TGTGCCAGCAGCTCGGGACCGTCAGGAGAGACCCAGTACTTC
CASSSGPSGETQYF
>TRBJ2-7|TRBD1|once|TRBV18
TGTGCCAGCTCACTGGCCCGGGACAGCTACGAGCAGTACTTC
CASSLARDSYEQYF
>TRBJ2-5|TRBD2|-|TRBV29-1
TGCAGCGCGGGACTAGCGGGAGAAGAGACCCAGTACTTC
CSAGLAGEETQYF
>TRBJ1-3|-|-|TRBV19
TGTGCCAGTAGTCCGTGGCGGGCTGGAAACACCATATATTTT
CASSPWRAGNTIYF
>TRBJ2-5|-|-|TRBV2
TGTGCCAGCAGTGAAGCGTACAGGGCAGGGACCCAGTACTTC
CASSEAYRAGTQYF